This section outlines one T cell receptor (beta chain) sequence together with its context. The sample's time point: pretreatment peripheral blood. Patients presented with locally advanced or metastatic urothelial carcinoma. There were between 1 and 8 samples from each patient, taken pretreatment and on-treatment. Assay: immunoSEQ multiplex PCR; the TCRdb copy retains only in-frame clones and omits some. Found here are 95,000 to 100,000 clones, around 86% of them singletons; the top ten hold 2% to 2.5%. This sample was taken from a study of PD-L1 blockade in urothelial cancer. Study as a whole: The analyses of blood took place 3 weeks (second dose) and 6 weeks after treatment start. The median number of T cells present in blood samples was fewer than 150,000.

Trimming cost V 5 bases and J 0 bases, with 5 bases left between them. CDR1 and CDR2 from the germline V gene are MDHEN and SYDVKM. This CDR3 is built from 13 residues. The receptor comes from a man in his 60s with urothelial cancer. The specimen comprised PBMCs, sampled around atezolizumab (anti-PD-L1) treatment. The chain links TRBV28 to TRBJ1-3; D is undetermined. Here the CDR3 DNA reads TGTGCCAGCAGTCTCCCCTCTGGAAACACCATATATTTT. Protein product: CASSLPSGNTIYF.